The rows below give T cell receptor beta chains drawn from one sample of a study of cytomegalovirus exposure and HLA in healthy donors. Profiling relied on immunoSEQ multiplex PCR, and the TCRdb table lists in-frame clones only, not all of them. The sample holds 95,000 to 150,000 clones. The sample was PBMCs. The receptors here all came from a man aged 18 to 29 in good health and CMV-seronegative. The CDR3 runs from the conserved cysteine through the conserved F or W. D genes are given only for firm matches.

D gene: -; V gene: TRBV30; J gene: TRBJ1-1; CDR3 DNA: TGTGCCTGGACCTGGGGGGGGAACACTGAAGCTTTCTTT; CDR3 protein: CAWTWGGNTEAFF
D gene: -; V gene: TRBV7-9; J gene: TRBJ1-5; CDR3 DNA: TGTGCCAGCAGCTTAGGTAGCGGAACAAGCAATCAGCCCCAGCATTTT; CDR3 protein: CASSLGSGTSNQPQHF
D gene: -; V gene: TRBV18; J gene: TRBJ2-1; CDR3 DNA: TGTGCCAGCTCACCGGACAGACAGGCCCTCATCAATGAGCAGTTCTTC; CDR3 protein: CASSPDRQALINEQFF
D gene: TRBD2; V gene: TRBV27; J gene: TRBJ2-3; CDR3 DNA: TGTGCCAGCAGTCCGACCCCCCTTTTAGCGGGAGCAAAAGATACGCAGTATTTT; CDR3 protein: CASSPTPLLAGAKDTQYF
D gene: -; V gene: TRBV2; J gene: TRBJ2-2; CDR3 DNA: TGTGCCAGCAGTCCCCTATTCTCAGGCGCGCTCGGGGAGCTGTTTTTT; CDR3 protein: CASSPLFSGALGELFF
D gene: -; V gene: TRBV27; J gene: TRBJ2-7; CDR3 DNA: TGTGCCAGCAGTTTTGCTTTTCAGATCAACTACGAGCAGTACTTC; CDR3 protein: CASSFAFQINYEQYF
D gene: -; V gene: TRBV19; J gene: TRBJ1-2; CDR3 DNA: TGTGCCAGTATTTCGTGGGAGCCCTATGGCTACACCTTC; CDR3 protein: CASISWEPYGYTF
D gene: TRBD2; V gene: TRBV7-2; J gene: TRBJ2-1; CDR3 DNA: TGTGCCAGCAGCCACGAAGCGGGGGGGCCTCCAATAAATGAGCAGTTCTTC; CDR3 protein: CASSHEAGGPPINEQFF
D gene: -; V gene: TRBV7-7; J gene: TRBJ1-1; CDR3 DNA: TGTGCTAGCAGCGTGGACAGGAACACTGAAGCTTTCTTT; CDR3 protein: CASSVDRNTEAFF
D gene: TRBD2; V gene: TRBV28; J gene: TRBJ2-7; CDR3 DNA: TGTGCCAGCAGCCTAGCGGGAGGGCCCTACGAGCAGTACTTC; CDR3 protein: CASSLAGGPYEQYF
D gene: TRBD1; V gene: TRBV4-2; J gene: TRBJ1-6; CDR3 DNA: TGTGCCAGCAGCCTAACGACAGGGACCGATCGTTCACCCCTCCACTTT; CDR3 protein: CASSLTTGTDRSPLHF
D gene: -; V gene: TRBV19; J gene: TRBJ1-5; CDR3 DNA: TGTGCCAGTAGTTCAGGGGTACAGCCCCAGCATTTT; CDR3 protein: CASSSGVQPQHF
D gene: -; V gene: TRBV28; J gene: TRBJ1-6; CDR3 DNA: TGTGCCAGCAGTTCGCCAGGGGCAGATTCACCCCTCCACTTT; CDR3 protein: CASSSPGADSPLHF
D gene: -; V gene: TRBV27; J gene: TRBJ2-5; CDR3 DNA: TGTGCCAGCAGTTTCAGGGACCAAGAGACCCAGTACTTC; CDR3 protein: CASSFRDQETQYF
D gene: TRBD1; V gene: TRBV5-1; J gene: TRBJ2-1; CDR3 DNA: TGCGCCAGCAGCTTGGGGACAGGGGGCCGGGAGCAGTTCTTC; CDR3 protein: CASSLGTGGREQFF
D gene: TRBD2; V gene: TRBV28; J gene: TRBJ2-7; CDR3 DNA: TGTGCCAGCACCCTAACTAGCGGCTCCTACGAGCAGTACTTC; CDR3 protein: CASTLTSGSYEQYF
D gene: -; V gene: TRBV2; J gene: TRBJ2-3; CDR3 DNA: TGTGCCAGCAAAGGCAGGGCAGGAGATACGCAGTATTTT; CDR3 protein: CASKGRAGDTQYF
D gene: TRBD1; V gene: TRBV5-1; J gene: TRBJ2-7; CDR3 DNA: TGCGCCAGCAGCTTGAGGACAGGGGTTGCCTACGAGCAGTACTTC; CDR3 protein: CASSLRTGVAYEQYF
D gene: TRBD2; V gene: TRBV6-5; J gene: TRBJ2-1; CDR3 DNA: TGTGCCAGCAGTTCCAGCGGGGGGGCGTACAATGAGCAGTTCTTC; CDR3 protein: CASSSSGGAYNEQFF
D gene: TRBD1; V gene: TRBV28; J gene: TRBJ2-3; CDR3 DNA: TGTGCCAGCAGTTCCGGGACAGGTGCGACAGATACGCAGTATTTT; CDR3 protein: CASSSGTGATDTQYF
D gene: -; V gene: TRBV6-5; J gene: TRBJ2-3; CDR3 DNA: TGTGCTAGCAGTCCCTTACACACAGATACGCAGTATTTT; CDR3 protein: CASSPLHTDTQYF
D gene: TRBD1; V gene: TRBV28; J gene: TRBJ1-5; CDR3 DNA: TGTGCCAGCAGTTCTCGACAGGGGGGAGATCAGCCCCAGCATTTT; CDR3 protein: CASSSRQGGDQPQHF
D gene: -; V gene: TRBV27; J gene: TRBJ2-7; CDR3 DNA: TGTGCCAGCAGCCCCTGGCGCGGGTCCCACGAGCAGTACTTC; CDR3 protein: CASSPWRGSHEQYF
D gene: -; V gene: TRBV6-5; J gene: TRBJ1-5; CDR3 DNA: TGTGCCAGCAGGGAGTGGTCCGGGGGGGATCAGCCCCAGCATTTT; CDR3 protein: CASREWSGGDQPQHF
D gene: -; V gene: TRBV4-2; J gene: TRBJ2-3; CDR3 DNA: TGTGCCAGCAGTCCGAGGGACTCCCCTTCGTACACAGATACGCAGTATTTT; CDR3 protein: CASSPRDSPSYTDTQYF
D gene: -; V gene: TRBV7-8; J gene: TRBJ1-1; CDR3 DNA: TGTGCCAGCAGCCTCCGGGGGTACAGCACTGAAGCTTTCTTT; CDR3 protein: CASSLRGYSTEAFF
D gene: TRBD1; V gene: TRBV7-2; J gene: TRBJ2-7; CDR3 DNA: TGTGCCAGCAGCTTACTGAGGTGGGACAGAGCCTACGAGCAGTACTTC; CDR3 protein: CASSLLRWDRAYEQYF
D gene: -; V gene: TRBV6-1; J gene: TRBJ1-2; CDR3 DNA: TGTGCCACCGAATGGACAAAAGGGGGCTACACCTTC; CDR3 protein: CATEWTKGGYTF
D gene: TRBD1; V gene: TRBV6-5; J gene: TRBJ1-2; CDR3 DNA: TGTGCCAGCAGGAGGACAGGGAGTCTTGGCTACACCTTC; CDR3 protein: CASRRTGSLGYTF
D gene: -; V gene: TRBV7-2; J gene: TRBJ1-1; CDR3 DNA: TGTGCCAGCAGCTTTAGGGGCCGGAACACTGAAGCTTTCTTT; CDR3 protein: CASSFRGRNTEAFF
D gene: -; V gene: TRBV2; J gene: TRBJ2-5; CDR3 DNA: TGTGCCAGCAGTGAAACCATACTTAGAGCAGGGATGGAGACCCAGTACTTC; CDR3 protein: CASSETILRAGMETQYF
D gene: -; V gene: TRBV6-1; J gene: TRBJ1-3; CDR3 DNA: TGTGCCAGCAGTGCCAAGGTTGGAGGAAGGCCCTCTGGAAACACCATATATTTT; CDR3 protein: CASSAKVGGRPSGNTIYF
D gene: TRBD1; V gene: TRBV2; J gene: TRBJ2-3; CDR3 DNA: TGTGCCAGCAGGGCCGGGACAGGGGGACCAGATACGCAGTATTTT; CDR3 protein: CASRAGTGGPDTQYF
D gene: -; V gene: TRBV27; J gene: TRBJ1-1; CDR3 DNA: TGTGCCAGCAGTTTATTGGGGCCCACTGAAGCTTTCTTT; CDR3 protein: CASSLLGPTEAFF
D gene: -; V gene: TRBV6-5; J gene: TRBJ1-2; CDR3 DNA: TGTGCCAGCACCTACTACCCCGGAGGGGACTATGGCTACACCTTC; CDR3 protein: CASTYYPGGDYGYTF
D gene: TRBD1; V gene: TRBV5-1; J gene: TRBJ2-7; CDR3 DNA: TGCGCCAGCAGCTTTGGGACAGTCTACGAGCAGTACTTC; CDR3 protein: CASSFGTVYEQYF
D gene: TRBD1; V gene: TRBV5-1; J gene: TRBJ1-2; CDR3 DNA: TGCGCCAGCAGCTTAGGACAGGGAGGCTATGGCTACACCTTC; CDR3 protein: CASSLGQGGYGYTF
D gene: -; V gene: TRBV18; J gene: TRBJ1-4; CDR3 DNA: TGTGCCAGCTCACAAATCAGGTTCTCTGCAACTAATGAAAAACTGTTTTTT; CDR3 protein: CASSQIRFSATNEKLFF
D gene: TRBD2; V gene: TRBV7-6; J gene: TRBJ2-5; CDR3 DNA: TGTGCCAGCAGCCGCCTAGCGGGAGAAGCGGAGACCCAGTACTTC; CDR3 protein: CASSRLAGEAETQYF
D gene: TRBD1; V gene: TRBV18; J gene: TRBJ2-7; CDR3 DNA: TGTGCCAGCTCATCGGACAGGTCCTCCTACGAGCAGTACTTC; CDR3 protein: CASSSDRSSYEQYF
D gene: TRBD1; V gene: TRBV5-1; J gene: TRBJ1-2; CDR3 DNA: TGCGCCAGCAGCTTGGCGCCCTCGACAGGGGGAGGGATCTATGGCTACACCTTC; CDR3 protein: CASSLAPSTGGGIYGYTF